The 31 T cell receptor beta chains reported below all come from one sample, sequenced in a study of response to subunit inactivated influenza vaccine. TCRdb itself ran the RT-PCR reads through MiXCR, one entry per CDR3 protein. Here the sample spans 500,000 or so distinct CDR3 sequences, about 15% being singletons. Sample: CD4+ T cells sorted from PBMCs, taken roughly 24 months after vaccination. The receptors here all came from a man in his fifties or sixties who received an inactivated influenza vaccine.

The chain links TRBV10-3 to TRBJ2-1; D is ambiguous. Trimming pared 0 bases from V and 10 bases from J, leaving 7 bases between. The CDR3 has 12 residues. Germline CDR1 reads ENHRY; CDR2 reads SYGVKD. CDR3 coding DNA: TGTGCCATCAGTGAGTCGGCCGAAGAGCAGTTCTTC. It codes for CAISESAEEQFF.

The table lists this clonotype with many counts. V usage is TRBV7-3 and J usage is TRBJ1-1, with 9 bases that match TRBD1. CDR1 SGHTA and CDR2 FQGTGA come from the germline V gene. J was trimmed by 1 base and V by 4 bases; bases with no gene match: 4. CDR3 length: 15 residues. The CDR3 is CASSSGTGSNTEAFF. CDR3 sequence (DNA): TGTGCCAGCAGCTCAGGGACAGGGTCGAACACTGAAGCTTTCTTT.

The chain is built from TRBV20-1 and TRBJ1-4, with unresolved D. Germline loops: CDR1 DFQATT, CDR2 SNEGSKA (reference sequence). The CDR3 is made up of 16 amino acids. Trimming removed 0 bases from V and 4 bases from J, with 15 bases in between. CDR3 in amino acids: CSARDGGPEGNEKLFF. CDR3 nucleotide sequence: TGCAGTGCTAGAGATGGTGGACCGGAGGGTAATGAAAAACTGTTTTTT.

The chain employs TRBV12-3 or TRBV12-4 and TRBJ2-4; D gene ambiguous. The V end was cut by 5 bases, the J end by 1 base, with 9 bases between. The CDR3 loop spans 14 amino acids. The CDR3: CASSPSRAKNIQYF. Here the CDR3 DNA reads TGTGCCAGCAGTCCCAGCAGGGCCAAAAACATTCAGTACTTC.

This clonotype occurred a few times. The V and J genes are TRBV5-1 and TRBJ2-1, with D uncertain. V was cut by 2 bases and J by 4 bases, with 10 bases left in between. From germline, CDR1 is SGHRS and CDR2 YFSETQ. The CDR3 is 14 amino acids. The CDR3 spells CASSLRGRYNEQFF. The CDR3 bases are TGCGCCAGCAGCTTACGAGGACGGTACAATGAGCAGTTCTTC.

This clonotype has a handful of counts. V gene TRBV9 combines with J gene TRBJ2-7; 9 bases line up with TRBD1. The V gene end was trimmed by 0 bases and the J gene end by 4 bases; junction bases not matched to a gene: 5. From germline, CDR1 is SGDLS and CDR2 YYNGEE. This CDR3 region has 15 residues. The CDR3 bases are TGTGCCAGCAGCGTAGCCGGGACAGGGATGTACGAGCAGTACTTC. Its protein product is CASSVAGTGMYEQYF.

This clonotype appeared a few times. The chain recombines TRBV5-1 with TRBJ2-4; 7 bases align to TRBD1. Germline values: CDR1 SGHRS, CDR2 YFSETQ. CDR3 length: 17 amino acids. The V gene end was trimmed by 0 bases and the J gene end by 0 bases; junction bases not matched to a gene: 6. CDR3: CASSLVPGTAAKNIQYF. In DNA form, the CDR3 reads TGCGCCAGCAGCTTGGTTCCGGGGACAGCAGCCAAAAACATTCAGTACTTC.

A few counts support this clonotype. This chain joins TRBV12-3 or TRBV12-4 and TRBJ2-2; D is unresolved. V was shortened by 1 base and J by 0 bases, with 6 bases between the two germline ends. The CDR3 is made up of 15 amino acids. CDR3 coding DNA: TGTGCCAGCAGTTTAGTCTCTGCGAACACCGGGGAGCTGTTTTTT. Amino acids: CASSLVSANTGELFF.

This clonotype was observed a few times. The rearrangement links TRBV5-1 to TRBJ2-3; TRBD2 might be the D (5 bases). V lost 4 bases and J lost 2, with 17 bases in between. There are 16 residues in the CDR3. From germline, CDR1 is SGHRS and CDR2 YFSETQ. CDR3 amino acids: CASSPDAAGPTDTQYF. CDR3 DNA sequence: TGCGCCAGCAGCCCAGACGCCGCGGGTCCCACAGATACGCAGTATTTT.

The chain joins TRBV5-1 to TRBJ2-1; 10 bases line up with TRBD2. This CDR3 is 13 amino acids long. The V gene's germline CDR1 is SGHRS and CDR2 YFSETQ. Trimming at V came to 8 bases and at J to 11 bases, leaving 10 bases not matched to a gene. CDR3 protein: CASRTGTSEKQFF. The CDR3 bases are TGCGCCAGTCGAACCGGGACTAGCGAAAAGCAGTTCTTC.

The chain links TRBV20-1 to TRBJ2-2; 8 bases are shared with TRBD2. The germline gives CDR1 DFQATT, CDR2 SNEGSKA (reference sequence). Trimming removed 6 bases from V and 6 bases from J; junction bases left unmatched: 6. The CDR3 has 13 residues. The CDR3 is CSAQREHAGELFF. The CDR3 DNA sequence: TGCAGTGCACAGCGGGAGCACGCCGGGGAGCTGTTTTTT.

The DNA for the CDR3 is TGTGCCAGCAGCTTAGGGACAGGGGGTCTCTACGAGCAGTACTTC. Translated, it gives CASSLGTGGLYEQYF. This chain links TRBV7-7 with TRBJ2-7; 10 bases are shared with TRBD1. V lost 1 base to trimming and J lost 3 bases; unmatched junction nucleotides: 3. The germline CDR1 and CDR2 sequences are SSHAT and FNYEAQ (reference sequence). The CDR3 runs to 15 residues.

Ten or more counts support this clonotype. The chain carries TRBV12-3 or TRBV12-4 and TRBJ1-2; D not resolved. Trimming cost V 6 bases and J 5 bases, with 13 bases left between them. The CDR3 runs 13 residues. CDR3 sequence: CASSPDTRYGYTF. For the CDR3, the DNA is TGTGCCAGCAGCCCCGACACCCGGTATGGCTACACCTTC.

This chain links TRBV5-1 with TRBJ2-7; perhaps TRBD1 as D (6 bases). The V gene's germline CDR1 is SGHRS and CDR2 YFSETQ. The length of the CDR3 is 15 residues. V shed 5 bases and J shed 2 bases, with 17 bases lying between them. The CDR3 is CASRTGAGVTYEQYF. The CDR3 DNA follows: TGCGCCAGCAGGACTGGGGCAGGGGTCACCTACGAGCAGTACTTC.

The chain carries TRBV28 and TRBJ1-4; tentative D call: TRBD1 (6 bases). This CDR3 spans 13 amino acids. The germline V gene encodes CDR1 MDHEN and CDR2 SYDVKM. Trimming removed 7 bases at V and 4 bases at J, with 10 bases between. CDR3 bases: TGTGCCAGCATTGCGGACAGTAATGAAAAACTGTTTTTT. Protein sequence: CASIADSNEKLFF. The full variable domain, its missing parts supplied by reference TRBV28 and TRBJ1-4, is DVKVTQSSRYLVKRTGEKVFLECVQDMDHENMFWYRQDPGLGLRLIYFSYDVKMKEKGDIPEGYSVSREKKERFSLILESASTNQTSMYLCASIADSNEKLFFGSGTQLSVL.

The chain couples TRBV28 to TRBJ2-4; 8 bases map to TRBD1. Germline-derived CDR1 and CDR2 are MDHEN and SYDVKM. This CDR3 region has 15 residues. Trimming took 6 bases from V and 8 from J; bases not matched to a gene: 12. The CDR3 DNA follows: TGTGCCAGCAGCTCGCCCGGGACAGGTGGGCACATTCAGTACTTC. This codes for CASSSPGTGGHIQYF.

At least ten counts were recorded for this clonotype. The rearrangement links TRBV25-1 to TRBJ2-1, with D unresolved. CDR1 is MGHDK, CDR2 SYGVNS, per germline. The germline V and J ends were trimmed by 0 bases and 6 bases, with 6 bases remaining between them. The CDR3 consists of 13 residues. The CDR3 bases are TGTGCCAGCAGTGAATATGGACGCAATGAGCAGTTCTTC. Translating gives CASSEYGRNEQFF. Supplemented by reference TRBV25-1 and TRBJ2-1, the full variable domain reads EADIYQTPRYLVIGTGKKITLECSQTMGHDKMYWYQQDPGMELHLIHYSYGVNSTEKGDLSSESTVSRIRTEHFPLTLESARPSHTSQYLCASSEYGRNEQFFGPGTRLTVL.

J is TRBJ2-7 and V is TRBV20-1; D might be TRBD1 (8 bases). Germline values: CDR1 DFQATT, CDR2 SNEGSKA (reference sequence). The V gene lost 1 base and the J gene lost 2 bases, with 18 bases spanning the gap. CDR3 length equals 16 residues. CDR3 residues: CSARAFQGAGAYEQYF. CDR3 bases: TGCAGTGCTAGAGCCTTCCAGGGGGCGGGGGCCTACGAGCAGTACTTC.

This clonotype has only a few counts. The chain carries TRBV6-5 and TRBJ2-2; D gene uncertain. The V gene lost 8 bases and the J gene lost 7 bases, with 8 bases spanning the gap. Germline V lookup: CDR1 MNHEY, CDR2 SVGAGI. The CDR3 loop spans 11 amino acids. In nucleotides, the CDR3 is TGTGCCAGCGGCTACGTCGGGGAGCTGTTTTTT. This sequence encodes CASGYVGELFF.

This clonotype was seen only a few times. This chain links TRBV20-1 with TRBJ2-7; D is unresolved. CDR1 and CDR2 (germline): DFQATT, SNEGSKA (reference sequence). The CDR3 consists of 14 residues. Trimming stripped 3 bases from V and 2 bases from J, with 14 bases between. The chain's CDR3 is CSASLGSFTYEQYF. Written as DNA, the CDR3 is TGCAGTGCTAGTCTAGGCAGTTTCACCTACGAGCAGTACTTC.

V is TRBV10-3 and J is TRBJ2-7, with D unclear. This CDR3 comprises 12 residues. V was shortened by 6 bases and J by 5 bases, with 11 bases between the two germline ends. Germline-derived CDR1 and CDR2 are ENHRY and SYGVKD. Here the CDR3 reads CAISPPSDEQYF. For the CDR3, the DNA is TGTGCCATCAGCCCGCCGTCGGACGAGCAGTACTTC.

This clonotype has more than one count but fewer than ten. The gene calls are TRBV9 and TRBJ2-7; 8 nucleotides match TRBD1. Germline CDR1 is SGDLS and CDR2 is YYNGEE. The CDR3 spans 14 residues. With 2 bases clipped from V and 3 bases from J, the junction kept 4 bases outside the gene matches. The CDR3 DNA is TGTGCCAGCAGCGTGGGACAGGCCGACTACGAGCAGTACTTC. Encoded protein: CASSVGQADYEQYF.

The chain has TRBV2 and TRBJ1-1; no clear D gene. V was trimmed by 8 bases and J by 1 base, leaving 17 bases between them. Germline lookup yields CDR1 SNHLY and CDR2 FYNNEI. The length of the CDR3 is 15 residues. Here the CDR3 reads CASVSDTRGNTEAFF. CDR3 DNA: TGTGCCAGCGTAAGTGACACCCGGGGGAACACTGAAGCTTTCTTT.

V is TRBV25-1 and J is TRBJ2-7, with TRBD2 identical over 7 bases. Per the germline V gene, CDR1 is MGHDK and CDR2 is SYGVNS. With 6 bases clipped from V and 2 bases from J, the junction kept 7 bases outside the gene matches. The CDR3 spans 14 residues. CDR3 coding DNA: TGTGCCAGCAGCCGAGCGGGGCCCACCTACGAGCAGTACTTC. It codes for CASSRAGPTYEQYF.

The rearrangement joins TRBV20-1 to TRBJ2-7; D gene uncertain. The V and J ends lost 0 bases and 3 bases respectively, with 6 bases between them. The CDR3 length is 12 residues. Per germline, CDR1 DFQATT and CDR2 SNEGSKA (reference sequence). The CDR3 protein is CSARDLSYEQYF. The CDR3 nucleotides read TGCAGTGCTAGAGATTTGAGCTACGAGCAGTACTTC.

The gene calls are TRBV16 and TRBJ1-1, with D unclear. Trimming left V 5 bases short and J 0 bases short, with 16 bases between. The germline CDR1 and CDR2 sequences are KGHSY and FQNENV. This CDR3 has 16 amino acids. CDR3 region: CASSGNNGRVNTEAFF. The CDR3 nucleotides read TGTGCCAGCAGCGGCAATAATGGGCGGGTGAACACTGAAGCTTTCTTT.

The chain links TRBV6-5 to TRBJ2-7; D is unresolved. The CDR3 totals 15 residues. V shed 2 bases and J shed 0 bases, with 11 bases lying between them. CDR1 and CDR2 (germline): MNHEY, SVGAGI. The CDR3 DNA reads as TGTGCCAGCAGTTACCGGACGGCGAGCTCCTACGAGCAGTACTTC. It encodes CASSYRTASSYEQYF.

This clonotype was seen only a few times. The gene calls are TRBV2 and TRBJ2-7, with D uncertain. Germline lookup yields CDR1 SNHLY and CDR2 FYNNEI. V lost 5 bases and J 0 bases, leaving 11 bases between the germline ends. The CDR3 sequence is 14 residues long. The CDR3: CASSPILSSYEQYF. The CDR3 DNA reads TGTGCCAGCAGTCCAATACTCAGCTCCTACGAGCAGTACTTC. The complete variable domain, with remaining parts taken from reference TRBV2 and TRBJ2-7, reads EPEVTQTPSHQVTQMGQEVILRCVPISNHLYFYWYRQILGQKVEFLVSFYNNEISEKSEIFDDQFSVERPDGSNFTLKIRSTKLEDSAMYFCASSPILSSYEQYFGPGTRLTVT.

This clonotype has more than one count but fewer than ten. The chain recombines TRBV10-3 with TRBJ2-1; tentative D call: TRBD1 (6 bases). The CDR3 loop spans 15 amino acids. Trimming cost V 0 bases and J 8 bases, with 14 bases left between them. Germline CDR1 is ENHRY and CDR2 is SYGVKD. The DNA of the CDR3 is TGTGCCATCAGTGAGTCGTGGGACACTCGATATGAGCAGTTCTTC. This encodes CAISESWDTRYEQFF.

This clonotype was counted a few times. This rearrangement joins TRBV5-1 to TRBJ2-7, with 12 bases fitting TRBD2. Losses at the gene ends were 6 bases for V and 6 bases for J; bases not matched to a gene: 7. This CDR3 comprises 14 residues. Germline CDR1 SGHRS, CDR2 YFSETQ. CDR3 protein: CASILSSGRGEQYF. CDR3 bases: TGCGCCAGCATCTTATCTAGCGGGAGGGGCGAGCAGTACTTC.

The chain has TRBV28 and TRBJ2-7; no firm D call. V lost 8 bases and J 2 bases, leaving 16 bases between the germline ends. Germline V gives CDR1 MDHEN, CDR2 SYDVKM. This CDR3 region has 14 residues. CDR3 in DNA: TGTGCCAGCCACCCCCAGGCAACCCCCTACGAGCAGTACTTC. Translated: CASHPQATPYEQYF.